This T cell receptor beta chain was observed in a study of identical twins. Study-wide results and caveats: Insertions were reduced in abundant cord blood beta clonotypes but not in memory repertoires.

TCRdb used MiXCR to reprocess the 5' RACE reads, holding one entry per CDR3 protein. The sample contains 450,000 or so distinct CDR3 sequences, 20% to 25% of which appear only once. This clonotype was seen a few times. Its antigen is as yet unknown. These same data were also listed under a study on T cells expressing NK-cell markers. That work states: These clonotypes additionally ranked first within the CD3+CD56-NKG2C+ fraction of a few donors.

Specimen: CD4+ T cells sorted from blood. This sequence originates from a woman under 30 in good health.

The CDR3: CASSVDHRLTGELFF. The CDR3, as DNA: TGTGCCAGCAGCGTAGACCATCGGCTCACCGGGGAGCTGTTTTTT. The chain employs TRBV9 and TRBJ2-2; no definite D call. The CDR3 extends over 15 amino acids. CDR1 SGDLS and CDR2 YYNGEE come from the germline V gene. Trimming cost V 0 bases and J 4 bases, with 10 bases left between them. Drawing the rest from reference TRBV9 and TRBJ2-2, the complete variable domain is DSGVTQTPKHLITATGQRVTLRCSPRSGDLSVYWYQQSLDQGLQFLIQYYNGEERAKGNILERFSAQQFPDLHSELNLSSLELGDSALYFCASSVDHRLTGELFFGEGSRLTVL.